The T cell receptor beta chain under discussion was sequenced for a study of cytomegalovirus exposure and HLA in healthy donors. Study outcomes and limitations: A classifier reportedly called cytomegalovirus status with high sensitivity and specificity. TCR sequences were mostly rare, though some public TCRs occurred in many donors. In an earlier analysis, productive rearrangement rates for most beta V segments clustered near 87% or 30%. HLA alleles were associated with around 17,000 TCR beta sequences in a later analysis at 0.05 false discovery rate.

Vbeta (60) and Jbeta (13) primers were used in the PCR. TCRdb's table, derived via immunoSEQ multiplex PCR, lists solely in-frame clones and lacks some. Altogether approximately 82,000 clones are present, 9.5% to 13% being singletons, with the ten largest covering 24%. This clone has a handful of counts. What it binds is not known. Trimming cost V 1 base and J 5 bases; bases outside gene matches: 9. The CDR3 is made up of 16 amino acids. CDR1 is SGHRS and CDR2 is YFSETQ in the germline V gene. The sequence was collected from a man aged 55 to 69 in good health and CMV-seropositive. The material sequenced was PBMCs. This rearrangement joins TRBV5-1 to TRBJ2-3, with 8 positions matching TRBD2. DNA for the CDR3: TGCGCCAGCAGCTTGTTGTCGGGAGGGCCCCGAGATACGCAGTATTTT. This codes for CASSLLSGGPRDTQYF.